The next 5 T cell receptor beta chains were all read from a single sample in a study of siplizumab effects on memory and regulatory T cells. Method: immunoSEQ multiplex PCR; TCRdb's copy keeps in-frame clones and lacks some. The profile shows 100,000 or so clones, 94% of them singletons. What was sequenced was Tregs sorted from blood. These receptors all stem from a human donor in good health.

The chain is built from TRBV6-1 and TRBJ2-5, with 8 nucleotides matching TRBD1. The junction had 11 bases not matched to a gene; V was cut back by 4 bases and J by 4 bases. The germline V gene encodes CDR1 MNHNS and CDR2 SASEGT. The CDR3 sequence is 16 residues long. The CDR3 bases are TGTGCCAGCAGTGTCCGCCACAGGGGGATTTTAGAGACCCAGTACTTC. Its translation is CASSVRHRGILETQYF.

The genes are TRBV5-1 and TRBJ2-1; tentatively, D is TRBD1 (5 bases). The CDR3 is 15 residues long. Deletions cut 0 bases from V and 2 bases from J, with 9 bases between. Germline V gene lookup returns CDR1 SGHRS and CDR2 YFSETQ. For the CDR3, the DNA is TGCGCCAGCAGCTTGGACCGGACACCCTACAATGAGCAGTTCTTC. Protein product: CASSLDRTPYNEQFF.

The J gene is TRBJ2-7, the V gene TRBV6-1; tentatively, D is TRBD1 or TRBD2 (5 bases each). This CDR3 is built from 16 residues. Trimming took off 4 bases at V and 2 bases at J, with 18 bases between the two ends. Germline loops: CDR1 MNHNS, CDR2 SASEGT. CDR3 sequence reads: CASSATGAVTAYEQYF. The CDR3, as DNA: TGTGCCAGCAGTGCGACCGGGGCGGTGACCGCCTACGAGCAGTACTTC.

The CDR3 loop reads CASSLPAGRGNEQFF. The CDR3 DNA is TGTGCCAGCAGCCTCCCAGCGGGAAGGGGCAATGAGCAGTTCTTC. This sequence joins TRBV11-2 and TRBJ2-1, with TRBD2 matching 7 bases. With 5 bases clipped from V and 6 bases from J, the junction kept 10 bases outside the gene matches. CDR3 size: 15 residues. Germline values: CDR1 SGHAT, CDR2 FQNNGV.

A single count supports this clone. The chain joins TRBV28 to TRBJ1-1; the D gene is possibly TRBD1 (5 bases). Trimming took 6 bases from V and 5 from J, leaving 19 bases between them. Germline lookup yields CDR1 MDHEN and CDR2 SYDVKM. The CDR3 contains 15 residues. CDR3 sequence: CASRKQQVTGTEAFF. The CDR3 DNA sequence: TGTGCCAGCAGGAAACAACAGGTTACAGGAACTGAAGCTTTCTTT.